This T cell receptor beta chain was documented in a study of radiotherapy plus CTLA-4 blockade in lung cancer. About the study: Among patients, approximately 17% showed objective responses, and 25% to 35% had disease control.

Profiling relied on immunoSEQ multiplex PCR, and the TCRdb table lists in-frame clones only, not all of them. The repertoire holds tens of thousands of clones, 65% to 80% seen once, with 3.2% in the top ten. The CDR3 length is 13 residues. CDR1 SGHRS and CDR2 YFSETQ come from the germline V gene. V shed 5 bases and J shed 7 bases, with 15 bases lying between them. The rearrangement links TRBV5-1 to TRBJ1-2, with a weak D call TRBD1 (5 bases). The TCR comes from a human donor with non-small cell lung cancer who had a partial response to radiotherapy plus ipilimumab. This sample comprised peripheral blood, obtained from a patient treated with radiotherapy plus ipilimumab. CDR3 DNA sequence: TGCGCCAGCAGAATTCGGCAGGGCAGTGGCTACACCTTC. Its protein product is CASRIRQGSGYTF. The full variable domain, completed using reference TRBV5-1 and TRBJ1-2, is KAGVTQTPRYLIKTRGQQVTLSCSPISGHRSVSWYQQTPGQGLQFLFEYFSETQRNKGNFPGRFSGRQFSNSRSEMNVSTLELGDSALYLCASRIRQGSGYTFGSGTRLTVV.